Below are 15 T cell receptor beta chains sequenced from a single sample in a study of blood T cell repertoires in COVID-19 (dated by TCRdb to 2020 to 2022). Receptor libraries were prepared by the immunoSEQ multiplex PCR assay. Drawn from immuneACCESS, this table holds only the in-frame rearrangements with V and J called that TCRdb kept. Clones are partly lost; checked studies trace under half to an unresolved V gene and leave the rest unexplained. Within this sample are hundreds of thousands of clones, with approximately 86% of them counted one time only. The biggest ten clones account for 2.1% of the sample. Input material: peripheral blood. The receptors were sampled from a woman in her thirties who had recovered from COVID-19.

The CDR3 nucleotides are TGTGCCAGCAGCCCCTTGACAGGGCAAAATCAGCCCCAGCATTTT. Protein sequence: CASSPLTGQNQPQHF. This chain uses TRBV7-6 with TRBJ1-5; TRBD1 matches at 7 bases. V dropped 5 bases and J dropped 4; count of bases not matched to a gene: 8. Germline values: CDR1 SGHVS, CDR2 FNYEAQ. The CDR3 sequence is 15 residues long.

The chain is built from TRBV28 and TRBJ2-7, with 10 bases fitting TRBD1. Germline CDR1 is MDHEN and CDR2 is SYDVKM. V trimming: 8 bases; J trimming: 2 bases; junction bases outside the gene matches: 0. The CDR3 runs 12 residues. The CDR3 loop reads CASGQGAYEQYF. In DNA form, the CDR3 reads TGTGCCAGCGGACAGGGGGCCTACGAGCAGTACTTC.

The chain is built from TRBV25-1 and TRBJ2-2; no clear D gene. The CDR3 has 14 residues. The ends were cut back, 3 bases at V and 5 bases at J, with 10 bases in the middle. The germline V gene has CDR1 MGHDK and CDR2 SYGVNS. CDR3 residues: CASSDLGLTGELFF. The CDR3, as DNA: TGTGCCAGCAGTGACCTAGGCCTAACCGGGGAGCTGTTTTTT.

A note on this clone: Within the sample, other DNA sequences also encode this same CDR3. The chain employs TRBV25-1 and TRBJ2-1; D might be TRBD1 (5 bases). Germline CDR1 and CDR2: MGHDK and SYGVNS. CDR3 length: 11 residues. V was clipped by 9 bases and J by 7 bases, with 10 bases between them. The CDR3 reads CASSRGNEQFF. The DNA of the CDR3 is TGTGCCAGTTCTAGGGGTAATGAGCAGTTCTTC.

This clone is medium-sized. The chain joins TRBV6-6 to TRBJ1-2, with a tentative D call TRBD1 (6 bases). Looked up from germline, CDR1 is MNHNY and CDR2 is SVGAGI (reference sequence). The CDR3 loop spans 12 amino acids. V was trimmed by 7 bases and J by 4 bases, leaving 10 bases between them. In DNA, the CDR3 is TGTGCCAGCAACGGACAGCGCTATGGCTACACCTTC. This translates into CASNGQRYGYTF.

The V call is TRBV3-1 (or the pseudogene TRBV3-2), the J call TRBJ2-1; D remains ambiguous. Looked up from germline, CDR1 is LGHDT and CDR2 is YNNKEL (reference sequence). V lost 1 base to trimming and J lost 5 bases, with 12 bases between them. This CDR3 has 15 residues. The CDR3 region is CASSQGPFRNNEQFF. CDR3 nucleotides: TGTGCCAGCAGCCAAGGCCCTTTCAGGAACAATGAGCAGTTCTTC.

This clone came up once. This rearrangement joins TRBV19 to TRBJ2-2, with 7 bases identical to TRBD1. This CDR3 comprises 15 residues. V was clipped by 7 bases and J by 5 bases; unmatched bases: 10. Germline loops: CDR1 LNHDA, CDR2 SQIVND (reference sequence). The CDR3 nucleotides are TGTGCCAGTACGGGTGATAGGGGGCGAACCGGGGAGCTGTTTTTT. Amino acid sequence: CASTGDRGRTGELFF.

A few counts support this clone. This chain's CDR3 is CASGLVTNNRVNTEAFF. CDR3 nucleotides: TGTGCTAGTGGTTTGGTAACAAACAACAGGGTTAACACTGAAGCTTTCTTT. This chain connects TRBV12-5 to TRBJ1-1; TRBD1 might be the D (6 bases). This CDR3 has 17 amino acids. V was trimmed by 0 bases and J by 2 bases, leaving 16 bases between them. CDR1 LGHNT and CDR2 FRNRAP come from the germline V gene.

V gene TRBV20-1 combines with J gene TRBJ1-6; weak D call: TRBD1 (6 bases). Germline V gene data show CDR1 as DFQATT and CDR2 as SNEGSKA (reference sequence). V dropped 3 bases and J dropped 4 bases, with 13 bases sitting between them. This CDR3 spans 15 amino acids. As DNA, the CDR3 is TGCAGTGCTAGTCGAGGGCAGGGGTATAATTCACCCCTCCACTTT. As protein: CSASRGQGYNSPLHF.

The rearrangement joins TRBV3-1 (or the pseudogene TRBV3-2) to TRBJ1-1, with a possible D match to TRBD1 (5 bases). The CDR3 is made up of 13 amino acids. The germline CDR1 and CDR2 sequences are LGHDT and YNNKEL (reference sequence). Trimming removed 3 bases at V and 4 bases at J, with 9 bases between. For the CDR3, the DNA is TGTGCCAGCAGCCAGGGGGGGAGCACTGAAGCTTTCTTT. Its translation is CASSQGGSTEAFF.

The chain combines TRBV21-1 with TRBJ2-3; TRBD2, the table's D call, lacks a check against the DNA. TRBV21-1 is a pseudogene locus. This CDR3 region has 15 residues. Here the CDR3 DNA reads TGTGCCAGCGTGAGACTAGCGGGGGAATCAGATACGCAGTATTTT. Protein: CASVRLAGESDTQYF.

The chain has TRBV27 and TRBJ2-2; D gene unclear. This CDR3 has 15 residues. Germline-derived CDR1 and CDR2 are MNHEY and SMNVEV (reference sequence). V was pared by 1 base and J by 6 bases, with 12 bases between. CDR3 sequence reads: CASSLLDRSSGELFF. CDR3 sequence (DNA): TGTGCCAGCAGTTTATTAGATCGGTCTTCCGGGGAGCTGTTTTTT.

V is TRBV5-1 and J is TRBJ2-3, with TRBD2 matching over 9 bases. The CDR3 is 16 residues long. Germline V gene lookup returns CDR1 SGHRS and CDR2 YFSETQ. After removal of 1 base from V and 6 bases from J, the junction contained 9 bases not matched to a gene. CDR3 DNA: TGCGCCAGCAGCTTGCAACCGGGACTAGCTGGGGATACGCAGTATTTT. The encoded protein is CASSLQPGLAGDTQYF.

Only a few counts were recorded for this clone. The chain carries TRBV19 and TRBJ1-2, with TRBD1 as a possible D gene (6 bases). The CDR3 covers 13 residues. Deletions cut 7 bases from V and 8 bases from J, with 17 bases between. Germline CDR1 is LNHDA and CDR2 is SQIVND (reference sequence). CDR3 bases: TGTGCCAGTAAAGTCCCAGGGGAAAGAGGCTACACCTTC. Protein product: CASKVPGERGYTF.

This clone has just one count. CDR3 in amino acids: CASSLDRREGRETQYF. In nucleotides, the CDR3 is TGTGCCAGCAGTTTAGATAGGCGGGAGGGCCGGGAGACCCAGTACTTC. The rearrangement uses TRBV28 and TRBJ2-5, with 9 positions matching TRBD2. The germline CDR1 and CDR2 sequences are MDHEN and SYDVKM. The CDR3 extends over 16 amino acids. The V segment lost 2 bases and the J segment 5 bases; nucleotides outside the gene matches: 9.